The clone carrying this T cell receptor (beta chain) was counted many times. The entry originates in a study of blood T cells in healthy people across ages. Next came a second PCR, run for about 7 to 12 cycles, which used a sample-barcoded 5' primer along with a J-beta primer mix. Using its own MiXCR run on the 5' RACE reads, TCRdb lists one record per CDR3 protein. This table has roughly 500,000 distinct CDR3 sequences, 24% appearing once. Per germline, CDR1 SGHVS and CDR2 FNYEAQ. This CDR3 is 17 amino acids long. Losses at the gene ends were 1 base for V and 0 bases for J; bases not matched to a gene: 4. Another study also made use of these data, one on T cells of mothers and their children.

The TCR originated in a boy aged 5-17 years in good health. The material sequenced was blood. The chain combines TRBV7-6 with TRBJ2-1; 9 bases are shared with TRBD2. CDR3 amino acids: CASSLETSGSSYNEQFF. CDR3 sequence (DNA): TGTGCCAGCAGCTTAGAGACTAGCGGCAGCTCCTACAATGAGCAGTTCTTC.